This TCR beta chain was recovered during a study of CD8 T cells in Susac syndrome. Study information: When blood was drawn, the patients with Susac syndrome were therapy-naive, on corticosteroids, or on intravenous immunoglobulin alone.

Study conclusions and caveats: Repertoires of Susac syndrome CD4+ T cells lacked clonal expansion.

Germline V gene data show CDR1 as SGDLS and CDR2 as YYNGEE. V lost 0 bases, J lost 0 bases, and 3 bases stayed unmatched. The CDR3 has 16 residues. RNA was extracted with the RNeasy kit, and a quantity of roughly 0.45 to 1 ug was reverse transcribed using random hexamers. The authors amplified TCR beta CDR3 across 54 Vbeta and 13 Jbeta using immunoSEQ multiplex PCR. Using its own MiXCR run on the immunoSEQ multiplex PCR reads, TCRdb lists one record per CDR3 protein. The sample shows 80,000 or so distinct CDR3 sequences, more than 85% of them seen only once. The patients with Susac syndrome satisfied recently defined diagnostic criteria for either definite or probable disease. To note about this clonotype: The antigen is undetermined.

Sequenced: CD4+ T cells from PBMCs. The V and J genes are TRBV9 and TRBJ2-1, with 7 nucleotides matching TRBD2. This clonotype was obtained from a human donor with Susac syndrome. The CDR3 nucleotides are TGTGCCAGCAGCGTAGAGGGCGGGAGCTCCTACAATGAGCAGTTCTTC. Encoded protein: CASSVEGGSSYNEQFF.